This note documents a single T cell receptor beta chain sequence. Its cognate antigen is unknown. This sample is drawn from a study of OX40 agonist ivuxolimab in advanced cancers. About the study: Patients were dosed intravenously with ivuxolimab at 0.01 to 10 mg/kg every 2 weeks. Prior anti-PD-1, anti-PD-L1 or anti-CTLA-4 therapy did not bar entry, and roughly 40% had some. Partial responses were recorded for three patients, including one with hepatocellular carcinoma and two with cutaneous melanoma.

Trimming took off 5 bases at V and 0 bases at J, with 18 bases between the two ends. CDR3 length: 17 residues. Per germline, CDR1 SEHNR and CDR2 FQNEAQ (reference sequence). Study conclusions and caveats: Expanded clones tended on average to be more numerous among CD8+ T cells than CD4+.

Method: immunoSEQ multiplex PCR; TCRdb's copy keeps in-frame clones and lacks some. Among tens of thousands of clones listed, approximately 90% were seen once. The sequencing used CD4+ or CD8+ T cells sorted from blood, collected in a trial of the OX40 agonist ivuxolimab. The TCR originated in an adult with an advanced solid tumor such as melanoma, head and neck, liver or kidney cancer. The genes are TRBV7-9 and TRBJ2-3; the D gene is possibly TRBD2 (5 bases). The CDR3 DNA is TGTGCCAGCAGCATTAGCCCTTTAACGGGGAGCACAGATACGCAGTATTTT. Translation: CASSISPLTGSTDTQYF.